Following are 9 T cell receptor beta chains from one sample sequenced in a study of T cell changes during pregnancy in multiple sclerosis. Generated by immunoSEQ multiplex PCR, the TCRdb table keeps only in-frame clones and is missing some. The sample contains 90,000 to 95,000 clones, less than 95% of which appear only once. Sequencing used peripheral blood, obtained before pregnancy. The origin of the receptors is a female donor with multiple sclerosis, enrolled in a pregnancy study.

This chain connects TRBV4-1 to TRBJ1-5, with 10 nucleotides matching TRBD1. Unmatched junction bases numbered 4, after V lost 3 bases and J lost 5 bases. This CDR3 region has 15 residues. CDR1 is MGHRA, CDR2 YSYEKL, per germline. The CDR3 bases are TGCGCCAGCAGCCACCCGGACAGGGGGGATCAGCCCCAGCATTTT. This codes for CASSHPDRGDQPQHF.

The chain couples TRBV29-1 to TRBJ2-3, with TRBD1 matching over 7 bases. This CDR3 region has 14 residues. Germline V gene lookup returns CDR1 SQVTM and CDR2 ANQGSEA. V dropped 6 bases and J dropped 7; count of bases not matched to a gene: 13. The CDR3 loop reads CSVNDRVVSNTQYF. CDR3 DNA: TGCAGCGTGAACGACAGGGTGGTATCAAATACGCAGTATTTT.

This chain links TRBV4-2 with TRBJ2-1; 13 nucleotides match TRBD2. CDR1 is LGHNA, CDR2 YNFKEQ, per germline. The CDR3 is made up of 16 amino acids. After removal of 1 base from V and 8 bases from J, the junction contained 5 bases not matched to a gene. DNA of the CDR3: TGTGCCAGCAGCCAAGGGACTAGCGGGAGTAGTGATGAGCAGTTCTTC. Translation: CASSQGTSGSSDEQFF.

The J gene is TRBJ2-5, the V gene TRBV5-6, with D maybe TRBD1 (6 bases). This CDR3 is built from 16 residues. V was shortened by 0 bases and J by 2 bases, with 14 bases between the two germline ends. Germline V lookup: CDR1 SGHDT, CDR2 YYEEEE. The CDR3 coding sequence is TGTGCCAGCAGCTTGGACCAGGGGCTCGTTCAAGAGACCCAGTACTTC. Amino acids: CASSLDQGLVQETQYF.

This sequence joins TRBV7-3 and TRBJ2-7, with 8 bases that match TRBD1. Germline V gene lookup returns CDR1 SGHTA and CDR2 FQGTGA. The CDR3 has 15 amino acids. The J segment lost 1 base and the V segment lost 1 base, leaving 3 bases of the junction unmatched. The CDR3 region is CASSLIGQGSYEQYF. CDR3 nucleotides: TGTGCCAGCAGCTTAATAGGACAGGGATCCTACGAGCAGTACTTC. The full variable domain, in which reference TRBV7-3 and TRBJ2-7 provide the parts outside the CDR3, is GAGVSQTPSNKVTEKGKYVELRCDPISGHTALYWYRQSLGQGPEFLIYFQGTGAADDSGLPNDRFFAVRPEGSVSTLKIQRTERGDSAVYLCASSLIGQGSYEQYFGPGTRLTVT.

The chain has TRBV2 and TRBJ2-1; tentatively, D is TRBD2 (5 bases). The CDR3 runs to 15 residues. CDR1 and CDR2 (germline): SNHLY, FYNNEI. V was cut by 5 bases and J by 0 bases, with 11 bases left in between. The CDR3: CASSPEGSSYNEQFF. CDR3 DNA: TGTGCCAGCAGTCCCGAGGGAAGCTCCTACAATGAGCAGTTCTTC.

CDR3 loop: CASSQDGTPLHEQYF. The CDR3 coding sequence is TGTGCCAGCAGCCAAGACGGGACTCCTCTCCACGAGCAGTACTTC. This chain joins TRBV14 and TRBJ2-7; TRBD2 might be the D (6 bases). CDR1 and CDR2 from the germline V gene are SGHDN and FVKESK. The V gene lost 0 bases and the J gene lost 5 bases, with 14 bases spanning the gap. There are 15 residues in the CDR3.

The V and J genes are TRBV10-3 and TRBJ2-1; 11 bases are shared with TRBD1. CDR3 length: 13 amino acids. Per the germline V gene, CDR1 is ENHRY and CDR2 is SYGVKD. The trim removed 9 bases at V and 6 bases at J, leaving 4 bases unmatched. The CDR3 sequence is CAIGQGAINEQFF. The CDR3 nucleotides read TGTGCCATTGGACAGGGGGCCATCAATGAGCAGTTCTTC.

The rearrangement links TRBV6-6 to TRBJ1-5; D ambiguous. Per the germline V gene, CDR1 is MNHNY and CDR2 is SVGAGI (reference sequence). V lost 7 bases, J lost 3 bases, and 13 bases lay in between. The CDR3 covers 14 residues. CDR3 sequence: CASTENPINQPQHF. In DNA, the CDR3 is TGTGCCAGCACGGAGAATCCGATCAATCAGCCCCAGCATTTT.